These 3 T cell receptor beta chains were sequenced from one sample in a study of cytomegalovirus exposure and HLA in healthy donors. PCR primers comprised 60 Vbeta and 13 Jbeta primers. Sequenced by immunoSEQ multiplex PCR; TCRdb stores in-frame clones only, minus some. Of about 130,000 clones in the sample, roughly 79% were seen once. Sequenced: PBMCs. The receptor set was obtained from a woman in her fifties or sixties in good health and CMV-seronegative.

This clone was observed once. The chain couples TRBV7-8 to TRBJ2-3; no clear D. CDR1 is SGHVS, CDR2 FQNEAQ, per germline. Trimming shortened V by 5 bases and J by 0 bases, and 6 bases separated the two germline ends. The CDR3 is made up of 13 amino acids. CDR3 coding DNA: TGTGCCAGCAGCATCTCTAGCACAGATACGCAGTATTTT. It codes for CASSISSTDTQYF. Variable domain in full (rest from reference TRBV7-8 and TRBJ2-3): GAGVSQSPRYKVAKRGQDVALRCDPISGHVSLFWYQQALGQGPEFLTYFQNEAQLDKSGLPSDRFFAERPEGSVSTLKIQRTQQEDSAVYLCASSISSTDTQYFGPGTRLTVL.

The chain couples TRBV4-3 to TRBJ2-7; 8 positions agree with TRBD1. With V trimmed by 2 bases and J by 2 bases, 5 bases remained unmatched. The germline gives CDR1 LGHNA, CDR2 YSLEER. The CDR3 totals 15 residues. CDR3 residues: CASSQPTGVAYEQYV. The CDR3 nucleotides are TGCGCCAGCAGCCAACCGACAGGGGTAGCCTACGAGCAGTACGTC.

CDR3 sequence reads: CASSLNPAGKSTEAFF. The CDR3 DNA reads as TGTGCCAGCAGTTTAAATCCCGCCGGGAAGAGTACTGAAGCTTTCTTT. This sequence joins TRBV28 and TRBJ1-1; D gene unclear. Germline CDR1 is MDHEN and CDR2 is SYDVKM. Trimming removed 2 bases from V and 5 bases from J, with 18 bases in between. This CDR3 has 16 residues.